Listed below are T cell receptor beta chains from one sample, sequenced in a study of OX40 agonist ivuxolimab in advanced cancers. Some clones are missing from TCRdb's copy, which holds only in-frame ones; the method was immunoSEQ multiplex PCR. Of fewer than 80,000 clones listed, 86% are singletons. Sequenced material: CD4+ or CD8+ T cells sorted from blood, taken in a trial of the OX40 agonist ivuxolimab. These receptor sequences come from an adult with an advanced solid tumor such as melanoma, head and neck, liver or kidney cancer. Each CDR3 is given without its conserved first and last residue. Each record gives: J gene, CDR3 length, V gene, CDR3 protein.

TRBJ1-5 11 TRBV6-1 ASSDQLNQPQH
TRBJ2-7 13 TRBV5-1 ASSLETSRAHEQY
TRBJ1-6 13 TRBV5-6 ASSWRRGGDSPLH
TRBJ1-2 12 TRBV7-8 ASSLATSSYGYT
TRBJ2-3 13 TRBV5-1 ASSSSGGAADTQY
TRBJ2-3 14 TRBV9 ASSPRTSPSTDTQY
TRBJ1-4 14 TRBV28 ASSPPGQGQSEKLF
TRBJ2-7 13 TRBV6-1 ASSESRAQTYEQY
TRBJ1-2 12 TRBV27 ASSPRQVRYGYT
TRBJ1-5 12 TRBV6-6 ASSSGQVGQPQH
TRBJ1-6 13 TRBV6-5 ASSWNRGLNSPLH
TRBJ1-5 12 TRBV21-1 ASSKGQGNQPQH
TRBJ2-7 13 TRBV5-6 ASSPSGGIPYEQY
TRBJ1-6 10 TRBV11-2 ASSPGPRALH
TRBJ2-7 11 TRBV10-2 ASRPGLAYEQY
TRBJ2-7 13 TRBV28 ASSPRLAGIYEQY
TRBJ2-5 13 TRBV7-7 ASSLGARGQETQY
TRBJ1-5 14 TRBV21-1 ASNWTPSISNQPQH
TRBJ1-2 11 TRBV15 ATSIRTGSGYT
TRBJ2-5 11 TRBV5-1 ASSTGQKETQY
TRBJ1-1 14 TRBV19 ASSKDRGLMNTEAF
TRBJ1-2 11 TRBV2 ASSARDHRGYT
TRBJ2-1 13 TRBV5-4 ASSSSGGLDNEQF
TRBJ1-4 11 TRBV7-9 ASSLGWGEKLF
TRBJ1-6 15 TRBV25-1 ASSEYGLPRGNSPLH
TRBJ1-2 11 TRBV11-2 ASSPGQRGGYT
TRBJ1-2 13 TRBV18 ASSPWDRGSYGYT
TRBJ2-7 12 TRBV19 ASSITSGAGEQY